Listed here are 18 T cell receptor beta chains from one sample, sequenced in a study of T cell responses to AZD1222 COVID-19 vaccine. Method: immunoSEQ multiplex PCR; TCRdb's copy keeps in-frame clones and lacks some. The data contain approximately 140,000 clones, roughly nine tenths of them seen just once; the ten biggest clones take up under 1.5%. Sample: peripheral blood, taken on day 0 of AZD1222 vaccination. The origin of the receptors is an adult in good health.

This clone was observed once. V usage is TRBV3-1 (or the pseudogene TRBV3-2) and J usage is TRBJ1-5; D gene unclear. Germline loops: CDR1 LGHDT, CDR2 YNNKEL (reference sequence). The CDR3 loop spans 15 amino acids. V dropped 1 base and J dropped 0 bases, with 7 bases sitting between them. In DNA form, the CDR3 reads TGTGCCAGCAGCCAAGGAGCGAATAGCAATCAGCCCCAGCATTTT. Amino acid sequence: CASSQGANSNQPQHF.

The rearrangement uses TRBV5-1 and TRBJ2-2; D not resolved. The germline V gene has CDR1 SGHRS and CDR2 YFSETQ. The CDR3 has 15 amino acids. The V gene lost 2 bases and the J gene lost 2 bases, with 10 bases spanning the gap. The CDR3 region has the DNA TGCGCCAGCAGCTTCCTGAGTACCAACACCGGGGAGCTGTTTTTT. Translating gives CASSFLSTNTGELFF.

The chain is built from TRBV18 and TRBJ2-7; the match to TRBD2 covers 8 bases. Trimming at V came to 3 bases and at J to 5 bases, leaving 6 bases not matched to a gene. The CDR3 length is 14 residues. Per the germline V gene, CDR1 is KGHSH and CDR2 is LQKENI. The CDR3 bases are TGTGCCAGCTCACCGGGCCTAGCGGGCCACGAGCAGTACTTC. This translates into CASSPGLAGHEQYF. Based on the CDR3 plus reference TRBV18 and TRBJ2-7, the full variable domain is NAGVMQNPRHLVRRRGQEARLRCSPMKGHSHVYWYRQLPEEGLKFMVYLQKENIIDESGMPKERFSAEFPKEGPSILRIQQVVRGDSAAYFCASSPGLAGHEQYFGPGTRLTVT.

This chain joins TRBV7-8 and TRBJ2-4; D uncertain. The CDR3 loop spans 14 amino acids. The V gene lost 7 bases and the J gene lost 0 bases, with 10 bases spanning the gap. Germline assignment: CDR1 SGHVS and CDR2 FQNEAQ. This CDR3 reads CASTTPLAKNIQYF. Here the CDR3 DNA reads TGTGCCAGCACTACCCCTTTAGCCAAAAACATTCAGTACTTC.

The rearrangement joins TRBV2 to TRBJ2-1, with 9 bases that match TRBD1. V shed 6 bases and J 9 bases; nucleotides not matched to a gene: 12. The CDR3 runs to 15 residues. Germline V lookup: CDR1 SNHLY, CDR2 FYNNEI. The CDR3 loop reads CASSRQGGLDSEQFF. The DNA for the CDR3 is TGTGCCAGCAGCCGACAGGGGGGTTTGGATAGTGAGCAGTTCTTC.

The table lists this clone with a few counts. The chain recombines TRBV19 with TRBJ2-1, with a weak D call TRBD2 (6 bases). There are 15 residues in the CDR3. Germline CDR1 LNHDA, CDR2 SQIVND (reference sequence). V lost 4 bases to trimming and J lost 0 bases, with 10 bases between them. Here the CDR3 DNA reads TGTGCCAGTAGTAGCGTGGGGGGCTCCTACAATGAGCAGTTCTTC. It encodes CASSSVGGSYNEQFF.

For the CDR3, the DNA is TGTGCCACCAGTGACGCCTACGAGCAGTACTTC. Its translation is CATSDAYEQYF. The chain employs TRBV24-1 and TRBJ2-7; the D is unclear. Between the trimmed V and J ends, which lost 4 bases and 2 bases, there was a span of 2 bases. There are 11 residues in the CDR3. In germline, CDR1 is KGHDR, CDR2 SFDVKD.

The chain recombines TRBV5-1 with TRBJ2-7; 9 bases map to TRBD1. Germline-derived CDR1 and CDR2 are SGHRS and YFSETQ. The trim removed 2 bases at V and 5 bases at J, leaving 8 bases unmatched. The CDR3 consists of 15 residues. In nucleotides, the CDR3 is TGCGCCAGCAGCTTCACCGGGACAGGGAATAACGAGCAGTACTTC. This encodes CASSFTGTGNNEQYF.

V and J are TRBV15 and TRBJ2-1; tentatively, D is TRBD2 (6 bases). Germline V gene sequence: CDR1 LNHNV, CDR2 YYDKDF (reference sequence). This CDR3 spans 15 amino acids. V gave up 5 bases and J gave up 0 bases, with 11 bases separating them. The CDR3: CATSPAGSSYNEQFF. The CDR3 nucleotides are TGTGCCACCAGCCCCGCGGGGAGCTCCTACAATGAGCAGTTCTTC.

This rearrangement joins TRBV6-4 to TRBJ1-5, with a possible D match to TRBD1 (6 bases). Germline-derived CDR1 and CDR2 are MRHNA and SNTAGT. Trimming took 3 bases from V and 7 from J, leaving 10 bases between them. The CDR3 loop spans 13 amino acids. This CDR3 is CASSEGQGQPQHF. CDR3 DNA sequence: TGTGCCAGCAGTGAGGGTCAGGGGCAGCCCCAGCATTTT.

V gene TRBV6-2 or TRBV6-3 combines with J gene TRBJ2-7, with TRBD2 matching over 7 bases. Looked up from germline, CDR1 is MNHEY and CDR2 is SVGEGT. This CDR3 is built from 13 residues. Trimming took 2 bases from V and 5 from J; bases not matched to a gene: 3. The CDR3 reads CASSYRDYNEQYF. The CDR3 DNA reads TGTGCCAGCAGTTACCGGGACTATAACGAGCAGTACTTC.

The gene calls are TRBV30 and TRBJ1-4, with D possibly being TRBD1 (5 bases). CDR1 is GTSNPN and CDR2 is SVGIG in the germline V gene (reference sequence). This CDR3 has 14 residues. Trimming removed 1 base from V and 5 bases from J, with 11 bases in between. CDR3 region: CAWSASGRNEKLFF. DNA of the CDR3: TGTGCCTGGAGTGCGTCAGGGAGAAATGAAAAACTGTTTTTT.

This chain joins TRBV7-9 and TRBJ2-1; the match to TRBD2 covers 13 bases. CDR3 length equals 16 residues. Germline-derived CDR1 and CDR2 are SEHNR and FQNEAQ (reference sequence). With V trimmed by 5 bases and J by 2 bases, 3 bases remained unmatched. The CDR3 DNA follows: TGTGCCAGCAGCCCGGGACTAGCGGGGCCCTACAATGAGCAGTTCTTC. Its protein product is CASSPGLAGPYNEQFF.

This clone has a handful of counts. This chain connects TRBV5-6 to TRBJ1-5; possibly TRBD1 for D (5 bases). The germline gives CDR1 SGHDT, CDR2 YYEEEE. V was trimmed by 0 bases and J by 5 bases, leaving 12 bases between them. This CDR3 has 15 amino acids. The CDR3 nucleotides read TGTGCCAGCAGCTTGGAAGGGGTCGGAGATCAGCCCCAGCATTTT. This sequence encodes CASSLEGVGDQPQHF.

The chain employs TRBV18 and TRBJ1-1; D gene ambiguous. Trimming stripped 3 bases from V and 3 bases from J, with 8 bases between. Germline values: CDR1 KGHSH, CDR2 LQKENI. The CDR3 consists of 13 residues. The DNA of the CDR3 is TGTGCCAGCTCACCCCTCGGGGACACTGAAGCTTTCTTT. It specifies CASSPLGDTEAFF.

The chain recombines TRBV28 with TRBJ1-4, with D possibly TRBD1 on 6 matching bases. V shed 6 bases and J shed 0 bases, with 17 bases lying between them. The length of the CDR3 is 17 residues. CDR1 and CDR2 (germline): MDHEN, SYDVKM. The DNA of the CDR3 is TGTGCCAGCAGCAAACTCGCCCGGACAGCAACTAATGAAAAACTGTTTTTT. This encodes CASSKLARTATNEKLFF. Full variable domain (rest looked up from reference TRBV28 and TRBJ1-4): DVKVTQSSRYLVKRTGEKVFLECVQDMDHENMFWYRQDPGLGLRLIYFSYDVKMKEKGDIPEGYSVSREKKERFSLILESASTNQTSMYLCASSKLARTATNEKLFFGSGTQLSVL.

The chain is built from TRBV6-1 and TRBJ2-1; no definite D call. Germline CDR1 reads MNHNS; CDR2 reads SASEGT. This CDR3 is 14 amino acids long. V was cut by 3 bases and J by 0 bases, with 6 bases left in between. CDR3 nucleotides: TGTGCCAGCAGTGATTACGGCTCCTACAATGAGCAGTTCTTC. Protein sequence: CASSDYGSYNEQFF.

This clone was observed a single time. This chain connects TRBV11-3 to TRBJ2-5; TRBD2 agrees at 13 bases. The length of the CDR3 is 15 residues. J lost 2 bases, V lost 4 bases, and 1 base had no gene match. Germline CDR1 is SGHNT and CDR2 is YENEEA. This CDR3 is CASSSGLAGQETQYF. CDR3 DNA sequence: TGTGCCAGCAGCTCGGGACTAGCGGGGCAAGAGACCCAGTACTTC.